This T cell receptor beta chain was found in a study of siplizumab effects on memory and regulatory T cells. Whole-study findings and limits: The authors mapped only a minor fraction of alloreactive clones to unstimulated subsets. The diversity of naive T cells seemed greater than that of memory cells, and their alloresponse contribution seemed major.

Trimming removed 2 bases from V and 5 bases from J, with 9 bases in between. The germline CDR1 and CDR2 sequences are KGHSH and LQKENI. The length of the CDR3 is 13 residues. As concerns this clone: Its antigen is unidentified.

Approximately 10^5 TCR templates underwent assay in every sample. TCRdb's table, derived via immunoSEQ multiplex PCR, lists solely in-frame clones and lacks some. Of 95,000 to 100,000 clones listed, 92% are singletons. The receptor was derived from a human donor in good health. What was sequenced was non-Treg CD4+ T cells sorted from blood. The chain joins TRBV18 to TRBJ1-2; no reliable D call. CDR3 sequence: CASSPGFGYGYTF. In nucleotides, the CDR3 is TGTGCCAGCTCACCAGGGTTTGGGTATGGCTACACCTTC.